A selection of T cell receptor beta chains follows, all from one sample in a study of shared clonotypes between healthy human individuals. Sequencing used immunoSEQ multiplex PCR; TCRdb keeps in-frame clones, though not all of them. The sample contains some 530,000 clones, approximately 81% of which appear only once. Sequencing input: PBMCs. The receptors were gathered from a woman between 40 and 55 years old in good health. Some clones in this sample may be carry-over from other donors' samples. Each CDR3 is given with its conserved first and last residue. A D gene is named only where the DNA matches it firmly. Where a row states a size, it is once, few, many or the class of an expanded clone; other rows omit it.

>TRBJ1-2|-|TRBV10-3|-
TGTGCCATCATGGGTACAGGATCCAACTATGGCTACACCTTC
CAIMGTGSNYGYTF
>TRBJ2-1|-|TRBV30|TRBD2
TGTGCCTGGAGTGTACTAGGTACTAGCGGGGGGAATGAGCAGTTCTTC
CAWSVLGTSGGNEQFF
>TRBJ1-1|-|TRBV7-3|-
TGTGCCAGCAGCTTAGCGGGCAGCCACACTGAAGCTTTCTTT
CASSLAGSHTEAFF
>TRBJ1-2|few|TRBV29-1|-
TGCAGCGTTGACAGGGACATTAACTATGGCTACACCTTC
CSVDRDINYGYTF
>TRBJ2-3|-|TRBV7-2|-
TGTGCCAGCAGCTTAGCGGGAGGTGTGGATACGCAGTATTTT
CASSLAGGVDTQYF
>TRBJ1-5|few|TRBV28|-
TGTGCCAGCAGCTCGGGGGGATCCAATCAGCCCCAGCATTTT
CASSSGGSNQPQHF
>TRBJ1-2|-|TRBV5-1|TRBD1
TGCGCCAGCAGCGTAGGACAGGTTGGCTATGGCTACACCTTC
CASSVGQVGYGYTF
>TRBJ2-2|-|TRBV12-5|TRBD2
TGTGCTAGTGGTTTAGGCGGGAGCACCGGGGAGCTGTTTTTT
CASGLGGSTGELFF
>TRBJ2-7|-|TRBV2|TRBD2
TGTGCCAGCAGGCGGGAGACGGAATACTACGAGCAGTACTTC
CASRRETEYYEQYF
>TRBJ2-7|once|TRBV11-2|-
TGTGCCAGCAGCCTACCCTCCTCCTACGAGCAGTACTTC
CASSLPSSYEQYF
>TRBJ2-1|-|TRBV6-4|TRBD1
TGTGCCAGCAGTGACCTCTTCTCCACAGGGGTGAATGAGCAGTTCTTC
CASSDLFSTGVNEQFF
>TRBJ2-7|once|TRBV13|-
TGTGCCAGCAGCCAACTACCTCCTTACGAGCAGTACTTC
CASSQLPPYEQYF
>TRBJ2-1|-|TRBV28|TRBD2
TGTGCCAGCAGTTTGAAACTAGCGGGTGGTGAGCAGTTCTTC
CASSLKLAGGEQFF
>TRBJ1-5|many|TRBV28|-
TGTGCCAGCAGTTCCCTCACATATCAGCCCCAGCATTTT
CASSSLTYQPQHF
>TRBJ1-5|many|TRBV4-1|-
TGCGCCAGCAGCCAAGAGGGTTGGCTGGACGGTCAGCCCCAGCATTTT
CASSQEGWLDGQPQHF
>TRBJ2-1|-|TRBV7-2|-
TGTGCCAGCAGCTCCCCCGCGCTCTTGAATGAGCAGTTCTTC
CASSSPALLNEQFF
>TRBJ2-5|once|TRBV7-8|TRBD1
TGTGCCAGCAGCTACGACCCCACCATCCGGGACAGGGACCAAGAGACCCAGTACTTC
CASSYDPTIRDRDQETQYF
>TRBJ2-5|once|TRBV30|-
TGTGCCTGGAGGAGGAGGGACATGGCCCAAGAGACCCAGTACTTC
CAWRRRDMAQETQYF
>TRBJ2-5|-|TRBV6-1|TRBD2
TGTGCCAGCAGTGGTGGACTAGCGGGAGGGGAGACCCAGTACTTC
CASSGGLAGGETQYF
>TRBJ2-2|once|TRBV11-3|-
TGTGCCAGCAGCCCCCGGTCCGCGGGGACCGGGGAGCTGTTTTTT
CASSPRSAGTGELFF
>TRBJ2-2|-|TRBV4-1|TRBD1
TGCGCCAGCAACCCACAGGGACAGCTCACCGGGGAGCTGTTTTTT
CASNPQGQLTGELFF
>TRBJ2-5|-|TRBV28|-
TGTGCCAGCAGCCGACCCCAGGCTCCGGAGACCCAGTACTTC
CASSRPQAPETQYF
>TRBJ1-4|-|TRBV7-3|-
TGTGCCAGCAGTCCGACAGGCAGGGTTGAAAAACTGTTTTTT
CASSPTGRVEKLFF
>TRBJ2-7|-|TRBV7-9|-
TGTGCCAGCAGCCTTGGGACGGCCAGATCCTACGAGCAGTACTTC
CASSLGTARSYEQYF
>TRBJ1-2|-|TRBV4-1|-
TGCGCCAGCAGCACCACAGGTGGGGATAACTATGGCTACACCTTC
CASSTTGGDNYGYTF
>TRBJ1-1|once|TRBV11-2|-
TGTGCCAGCAGCTTACGAGGGAACACTGAAGCTTTCTTT
CASSLRGNTEAFF
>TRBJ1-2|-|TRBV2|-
TGTGCCAGCAGGGGGGACTCCGGGGATGGCTACACCTTC
CASRGDSGDGYTF
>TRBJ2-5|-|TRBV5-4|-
TGTGCCAGCAGCTTGGATGGGGCGGGGGAGACCCAGTACTTC
CASSLDGAGETQYF
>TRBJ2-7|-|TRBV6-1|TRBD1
TGTGCCAGCAGTGAATTAAAGGGCAGGGGGTCTAACGAGCAGTACTTC
CASSELKGRGSNEQYF
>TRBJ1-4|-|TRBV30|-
TGTGCCTGGTCTACAGGGAGGGCTAATGAAAAACTGTTTTTT
CAWSTGRANEKLFF
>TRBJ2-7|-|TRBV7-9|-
TGTGCCAGCACCCGAGGGGACTACGAGCAGTACTTC
CASTRGDYEQYF
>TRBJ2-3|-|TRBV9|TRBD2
TGTGCCAGCAGCGGCAGACTAGCCCCCACAGATACGCAGTATTTT
CASSGRLAPTDTQYF
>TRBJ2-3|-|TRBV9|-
TGTGCCAGCAGCACGAGGACTTACACAGATACGCAGTATTTT
CASSTRTYTDTQYF
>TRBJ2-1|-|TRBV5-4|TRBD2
TGTGCCAGCAGCACCGGACTAGCCCACCCTGCTGAGCAGTTCTTC
CASSTGLAHPAEQFF
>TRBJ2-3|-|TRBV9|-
TGTGCCAGCAGCCCCGCTGTTGGGGCCACAGATACGCAGTATTTT
CASSPAVGATDTQYF
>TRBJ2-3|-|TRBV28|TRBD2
TGTGCCAGCAGCGCTCCCCTTCCCGGGACTAGGGATACGCAGTATTTT
CASSAPLPGTRDTQYF
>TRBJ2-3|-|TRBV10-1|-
TGCGCCAGCGAGCTGGGTACGCAGTATTTT
CASELGTQYF
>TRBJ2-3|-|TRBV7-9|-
TGTGCCAGCAGCTTAGCAAGGGTTTCGATTTCGGCGGATACGCAGTATTTT
CASSLARVSISADTQYF